Listed below are T cell receptor beta chains from one sample, sequenced in a study of CD8+ T cells in alopecia areata. Method: immunoSEQ multiplex PCR; TCRdb's copy keeps in-frame clones and lacks some. The data hold about 140,000 clones, with approximately 60% observed a single time. Sequenced sample: CD8+ T cells sorted from blood. Receptor source: a human donor in good health. Each CDR3 is given with its conserved first and last residue. D genes are given only for firm matches. Clone size is given for some rows only: seen once, a few or many times, or a class if the clone is expanded.

v_call	clone_size	d_call	j_call	cdr3_aa	cdr3_nt
TRBV4-2	-	TRBD2	TRBJ2-2	CASSQESGKKDGELFF	TGTGCCAGCAGCCAGGAGAGCGGGAAGAAGGACGGGGAGCTGTTTTTT
TRBV29-1	-	-	TRBJ2-1	CSVRLDQINEQFF	TGCAGCGTCAGACTAGATCAGATCAATGAGCAGTTCTTC
TRBV10-2	-	TRBD1	TRBJ2-7	CASSERDRGPLYEQYF	TGCGCCAGCAGTGAGAGGGACAGGGGGCCTCTCTACGAGCAGTACTTC
TRBV9	-	-	TRBJ2-7	CASSVGLGAKEQYF	TGTGCCAGCAGCGTAGGGCTGGGGGCGAAAGAGCAGTACTTC
TRBV29-1	few	-	TRBJ2-7	CSVGGGSSYEQYF	TGCAGCGTTGGTGGGGGTAGCTCCTACGAGCAGTACTTC
TRBV6-5	-	-	TRBJ2-2	CAERGTHTGELFF	TGTGCCGAACGAGGCACACACACCGGGGAGCTGTTTTTT
TRBV21-1	-	-	TRBJ2-7	CASSNYAVSSYEQYF	TGTGCCAGCAGCAATTATGCGGTGAGCTCCTACGAGCAGTACTTC
TRBV29-1	-	-	TRBJ1-2	CSVEVETGDYGYTF	TGCAGCGTTGAAGTTGAGACAGGTGACTATGGCTACACCTTC
TRBV29-1	-	TRBD1	TRBJ2-3	CSVEMWTGPDTQYF	TGCAGCGTTGAAATGTGGACAGGCCCAGATACGCAGTATTTT
TRBV14	few	-	TRBJ2-3	CASSQEWTDTQYF	TGTGCCAGCAGCCAAGAATGGACAGATACGCAGTATTTT
TRBV5-4	few	-	TRBJ2-7	CASSGGDTHEQYF	TGTGCCAGCAGCGGGGGGGACACCCACGAGCAGTACTTC
TRBV29-1	few	TRBD2	TRBJ2-3	CSVVTSGRATGTDTQYF	TGCAGCGTAGTTACTAGCGGGAGGGCCACCGGCACAGATACGCAGTATTTT
TRBV2	-	TRBD1	TRBJ1-5	CASSFGQGSNQPQHF	TGTGCCAGCAGTTTTGGACAGGGGAGCAATCAGCCCCAGCATTTT
TRBV4-1	-	TRBD2	TRBJ2-3	CASSPGTTTDTQYF	TGCGCCAGCAGCCCCGGGACTACCACAGATACGCAGTATTTT
TRBV5-6	-	-	TRBJ2-5	CASSFPDISETQYF	TGTGCCAGCAGCTTCCCGGACATTTCCGAGACCCAGTACTTC
TRBV4-1	-	-	TRBJ2-3	CASSQEGRSTDTQYF	TGCGCCAGCAGCCAAGAAGGAAGGAGCACAGATACGCAGTATTTT
TRBV7-8	-	-	TRBJ2-2	CASTQYTGELFF	TGTGCCTCGACTCAATACACCGGGGAGCTGTTTTTT
TRBV14	-	TRBD1	TRBJ2-1	CASSQYRGNEQFF	TGTGCCAGCAGCCAATACAGGGGCAATGAGCAGTTCTTC
TRBV7-9	-	TRBD2	TRBJ2-3	CASSSSGERGYTDTQYF	TGTGCCAGCAGCTCTAGCGGGGAGCGGGGCTACACAGATACGCAGTATTTT
TRBV2	-	-	TRBJ1-1	CASGKNTEAFF	TGTGCCAGCGGGAAGAACACTGAAGCTTTCTTT
TRBV28	few	-	TRBJ2-1	CASSSWDNEQFF	TGTGCCAGCAGCTCTTGGGACAATGAGCAGTTCTTC